A selection of T cell receptor beta chains follows, all from one sample in a study of cytomegalovirus exposure and HLA in healthy donors. TCRdb's table, derived via immunoSEQ multiplex PCR, lists solely in-frame clones and lacks some. In the table there are about 130,000 clones, just under 85% of which are singletons. Sample: PBMCs. The source of these receptors is a boy under 10 years old in good health and CMV-seronegative. The CDR3 runs from the conserved cysteine through the conserved F or W. D genes are given only for firm matches. The size of a clone is reported for some rows only, either as once, few or many, or as a class for expanded clones.

J	length	size	V	D	CDR3	DNA
TRBJ2-7	15	NA	TRBV4-1	TRBD1	CASSRIPGGTYEQYF	TGCGCCAGCAGCAGAATACCAGGGGGCACGTACGAGCAGTACTTC
TRBJ1-2	17	NA	TRBV15	TRBD1	CATSRVEGQEINYGYTF	TGTGCCACCAGCAGAGTTGAAGGACAGGAGATTAACTATGGCTACACCTTC
TRBJ1-2	17	NA	TRBV10-3	TRBD1	CAISDHPGQGANYGYTF	TGTGCCATCAGTGACCATCCCGGACAGGGGGCAAACTATGGCTACACCTTC
TRBJ1-1	13	NA	TRBV30	NA	CAWKDSLWAEAFF	TGTGCCTGGAAGGACAGCCTATGGGCTGAAGCTTTCTTT
TRBJ1-2	14	NA	TRBV11-2	NA	CASSLGGEAYGYTF	TGTGCCAGCAGCTTAGGGGGGGAGGCTTATGGCTACACCTTC
TRBJ2-7	15	NA	TRBV7-9	TRBD1	CASSSVGTGTYEQYF	TGTGCCAGCAGCTCAGTCGGGACAGGGACCTACGAGCAGTACTTC
TRBJ1-1	17	NA	TRBV7-9	NA	CASSSTLGQGLNTEAFF	TGTGCCAGCAGCTCCACCTTGGGGCAGGGATTGAACACTGAAGCTTTCTTT
TRBJ1-2	15	few	TRBV4-3	NA	CASSQTRTELYGYTF	TGCGCCAGCAGCCAAACGAGGACAGAACTTTATGGCTACACCTTC
TRBJ1-1	13	NA	TRBV30	NA	CAWGQRMNTEAFF	TGTGCCTGGGGGCAACGGATGAACACTGAAGCTTTCTTT
TRBJ2-5	11	NA	TRBV20-1	NA	CSASTEETQYF	TGCAGTGCTAGCACGGAAGAGACCCAGTACTTC
TRBJ1-1	14	NA	TRBV30	TRBD1	CAWGSGTGDPEAFF	TGTGCCTGGGGTTCGGGGACAGGGGACCCTGAAGCTTTCTTT
TRBJ2-3	15	NA	TRBV9	TRBD2	CASSHSGGAWDTQYF	TGTGCCAGCAGCCATAGCGGGGGGGCTTGGGATACGCAGTATTTT
TRBJ2-7	15	NA	TRBV14	NA	CASSQAGTLSYEQYF	TGTGCCAGCAGCCAAGCTGGGACACTCTCCTACGAGCAGTACTTC
TRBJ2-1	14	NA	TRBV6-5	NA	CASSYSRYDNEQFF	TGTGCCAGCAGTTACTCGAGGTACGACAATGAGCAGTTCTTC
TRBJ2-5	14	NA	TRBV6-6	NA	CASSAAGIQETQYF	TGTGCCAGCAGCGCCGCCGGGATACAAGAGACCCAGTACTTC
TRBJ1-2	16	NA	TRBV19	TRBD1	CASTSHEGQGAYGYTF	TGTGCCAGTACGTCGCATGAGGGACAGGGAGCCTATGGCTACACCTTC
TRBJ2-4	19	NA	TRBV7-2	TRBD2	CASTLRWASGRVAKNIQYF	TGTGCCAGCACCCTTCGATGGGCTAGCGGGAGGGTAGCCAAAAACATTCAGTACTTC
TRBJ1-2	15	NA	TRBV6-5	NA	CASSAPGFTNYGYTF	TGTGCCAGCAGTGCCCCAGGGTTTACTAACTATGGCTACACCTTC
TRBJ1-6	13	NA	TRBV10-1	NA	CASRQDLNSPLHF	TGCGCCAGCAGGCAGGATCTAAATTCACCCCTCCACTTT
TRBJ1-2	15	NA	TRBV6-6	TRBD1	CASSYSDRGPYGYTF	TGTGCCAGCAGTTACTCGGACAGGGGTCCCTATGGCTACACCTTC
TRBJ2-3	14	NA	TRBV9	NA	CASTTDSSTDTQYF	TGTGCCAGCACCACGGACAGTAGCACAGATACGCAGTATTTT
TRBJ2-2	17	NA	TRBV4-2	TRBD2	CASSQGASGRNTGELFF	TGTGCCAGCAGCCAAGGGGCGAGCGGGAGGAACACCGGGGAGCTGTTTTTT
TRBJ1-1	14	NA	TRBV28	NA	CASSLGLPNTEAFF	TGTGCCAGCAGTTTGGGACTGCCGAACACTGAAGCTTTCTTT
TRBJ1-3	17	NA	TRBV2	NA	CASSSPRQAFSGNTIYF	TGTGCCAGCAGTTCTCCCCGACAGGCTTTCTCTGGAAACACCATATATTTT
TRBJ2-6	16	few	TRBV4-2	NA	CASSQEGSSGANVLTF	TGTGCCAGCAGCCAAGAGGGGAGCTCTGGGGCCAACGTCCTGACTTTC
TRBJ1-6	13	NA	TRBV6-5	NA	CASSTGLNSPLHF	TGTGCCAGCAGTACAGGGTTAAATTCACCCCTCCACTTT
TRBJ1-3	16	NA	TRBV4-2	TRBD1	CASSQEGGQGDNTIYF	TGTGCCAGCAGCCAAGAAGGAGGGCAGGGGGACAACACCATATATTTT
TRBJ2-2	13	few	TRBV30	NA	CAWSWGEAGELFF	TGTGCCTGGAGTTGGGGGGAGGCCGGGGAGCTGTTTTTT
TRBJ2-3	13	once	TRBV29-1	TRBD2	CSVVSGITDTQYF	TGCAGCGTTGTCAGCGGGATCACAGATACGCAGTATTTT
TRBJ2-7	16	few	TRBV21-1	NA	CASSKGTGGPRYEQYF	TGTGCCAGCAGCAAAGGGACGGGGGGGCCCAGGTACGAGCAGTACTTC
TRBJ2-5	14	NA	TRBV6-5	TRBD2	CASSQAGTIGDQYF	TGTGCCAGCAGCCAGGCCGGGACTATCGGGGACCAGTACTTC
TRBJ2-3	16	NA	TRBV27	NA	CASSPGQFPSTDTQYF	TGTGCCAGCAGTCCTGGACAATTCCCTAGCACAGATACGCAGTATTTT
TRBJ1-1	15	once	TRBV7-2	NA	CASSLWVSGGGEAFF	TGTGCCAGCAGCTTATGGGTTTCGGGGGGGGGTGAAGCTTTCTTT
TRBJ2-3	15	NA	TRBV11-2	NA	CASSLVGGVADTQYF	TGTGCCAGCAGCTTAGTAGGGGGGGTGGCAGATACGCAGTATTTT
TRBJ2-1	12	NA	TRBV19	NA	CASSIAPNEQFF	TGTGCCAGTAGTATAGCTCCGAATGAGCAGTTCTTC
TRBJ2-2	14	NA	TRBV6-6	TRBD1	CASRGQVRTGELFF	TGTGCCAGCAGGGGACAGGTTCGCACCGGGGAGCTGTTTTTT
TRBJ2-1	15	NA	TRBV4-1	NA	CASSLPLPEVDEQFF	TGCGCCAGCAGCCTCCCACTCCCGGAGGTGGATGAGCAGTTCTTC
TRBJ2-7	14	few	TRBV14	NA	CASSPLGVSYEQYF	TGTGCCAGCAGCCCCCTAGGGGTTAGCTACGAGCAGTACTTC
TRBJ2-2	16	NA	TRBV7-3	NA	CASSFSGGPNTGELFF	TGTGCCAGCAGCTTCTCGGGGGGCCCGAACACCGGGGAGCTGTTTTTT
TRBJ1-1	13	NA	TRBV18	TRBD1	CASSVDRDTEAFF	TGTGCCAGCTCAGTCGACAGGGACACTGAAGCTTTCTTT